This TCR beta chain was captured by sequencing in a study of T cell responses to AZD1222 COVID-19 vaccine. Generated by immunoSEQ multiplex PCR, the TCRdb table keeps only in-frame clones and is missing some. The sample includes about 270,000 clones, about 94% seen only once; the top ten take 0.5% to 0.7%. The germline gives CDR1 MNHEY, CDR2 SVGAGI. The CDR3 has 14 residues. V was pared by 5 bases and J by 5 bases, with 14 bases between. The starting material was peripheral blood, obtained 28 days after the second AZD1222 dose. The rearrangement joins TRBV6-5 to TRBJ2-3; D is undetermined. The origin of this receptor is an adult who received the AZD1222 COVID-19 vaccine. The CDR3 loop reads CASSPWGERDTQYF. DNA of the CDR3: TGTGCCAGCAGTCCCTGGGGTGAGAGAGATACGCAGTATTTT.